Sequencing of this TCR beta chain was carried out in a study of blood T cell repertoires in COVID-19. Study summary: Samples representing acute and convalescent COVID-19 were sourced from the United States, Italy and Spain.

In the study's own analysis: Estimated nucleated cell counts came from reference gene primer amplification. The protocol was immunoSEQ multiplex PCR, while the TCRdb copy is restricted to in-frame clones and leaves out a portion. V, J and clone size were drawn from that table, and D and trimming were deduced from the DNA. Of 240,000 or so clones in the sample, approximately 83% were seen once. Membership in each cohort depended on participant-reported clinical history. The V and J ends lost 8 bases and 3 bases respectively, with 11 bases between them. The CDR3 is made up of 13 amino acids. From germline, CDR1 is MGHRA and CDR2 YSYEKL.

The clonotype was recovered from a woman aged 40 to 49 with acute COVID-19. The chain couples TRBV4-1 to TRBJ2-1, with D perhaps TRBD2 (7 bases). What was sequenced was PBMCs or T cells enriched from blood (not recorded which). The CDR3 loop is CASGGGSYNEQFF. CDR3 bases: TGCGCCAGCGGGGGCGGGAGCTACAATGAGCAGTTCTTC.